This section outlines one T cell receptor beta chain sequence together with its context. Antigen unknown. The sample originates from a study of regulatory T cells in long-lasting Graves disease. Findings and caveats of the study: Comparison showed that persistent patients shared more public clonotypes (about 2,600) than new patients (966). Persistent Graves' patients showed less TCR diversity than newly diagnosed ones. TRBV28, TRBJ1-2 and TRBJ2-5 were segments that persistent disease favored.

J was trimmed by 4 bases and V by 5 bases; bases with no gene match: 7. Germline CDR1 and CDR2: MDHEN and SYDVKM. The CDR3 spans 15 residues. Time point denoted: persistent/refractory GD, antithyroid drugs over 5 years with positive TRAb. Extracted PBMC RNA gave rise to the TCR library. Patients with Graves' disease were diagnosed by American Thyroid Association guidelines. Building the TCR beta libraries relied on iRepertoire HTBI primers, and CDR3 regions underwent Arm-PCR. TCRdb re-analysed the multiplex PCR reads in MiXCR, keeping a single row per CDR3 protein. The table lists approximately 500,000 distinct CDR3 sequences, around a fifth of them singletons, with about 6.6% in the top ten.

The chain recombines TRBV28 with TRBJ1-2; 10 bases agree with TRBD1. This TCR derives from a female donor with Graves disease. The material sequenced was peripheral blood mononuclear cells (PBMCs), taken when the disease was refractory, from a patient treated with antithyroid drugs. The DNA of the CDR3 is TGTGCCAGCAGTGCCCGGACAGGGGGAGGCTATGGCTACACCTTC. Its protein product is CASSARTGGGYGYTF.